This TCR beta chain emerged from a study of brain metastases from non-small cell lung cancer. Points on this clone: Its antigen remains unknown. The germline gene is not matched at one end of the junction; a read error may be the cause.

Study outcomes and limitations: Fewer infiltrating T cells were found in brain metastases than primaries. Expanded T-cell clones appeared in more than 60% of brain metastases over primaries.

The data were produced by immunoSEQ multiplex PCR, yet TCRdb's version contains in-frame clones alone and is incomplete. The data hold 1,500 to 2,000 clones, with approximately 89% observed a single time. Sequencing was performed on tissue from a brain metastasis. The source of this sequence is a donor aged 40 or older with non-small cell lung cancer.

The CDR3 sequence is CASSPTSRDYGYTF. The CDR3 DNA reads as TGTGCTAGCAGCCCCACCTCCAGAGACTATGGCTACACCTTC. This rearrangement joins TRBV9 to TRBJ1-2; D gene ambiguous. In germline, CDR1 is SGDLS, CDR2 YYNGEE. This CDR3 spans 14 amino acids.